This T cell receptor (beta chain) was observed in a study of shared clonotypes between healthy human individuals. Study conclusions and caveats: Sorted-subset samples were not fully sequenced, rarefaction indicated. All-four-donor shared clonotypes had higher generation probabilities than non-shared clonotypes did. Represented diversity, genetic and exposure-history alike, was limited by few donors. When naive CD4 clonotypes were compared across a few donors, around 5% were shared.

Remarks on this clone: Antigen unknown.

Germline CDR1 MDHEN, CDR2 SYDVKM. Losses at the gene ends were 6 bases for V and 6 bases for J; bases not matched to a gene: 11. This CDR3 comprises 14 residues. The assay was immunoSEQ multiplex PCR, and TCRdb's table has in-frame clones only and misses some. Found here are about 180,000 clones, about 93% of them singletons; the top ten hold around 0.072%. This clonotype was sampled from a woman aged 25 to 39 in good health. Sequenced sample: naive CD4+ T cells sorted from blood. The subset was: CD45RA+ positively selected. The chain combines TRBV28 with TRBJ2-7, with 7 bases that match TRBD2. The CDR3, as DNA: TGTGCCAGCAGACCCCAGGGAGGGTTGGGCGAGCAGTACTTC. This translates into CASRPQGGLGEQYF.